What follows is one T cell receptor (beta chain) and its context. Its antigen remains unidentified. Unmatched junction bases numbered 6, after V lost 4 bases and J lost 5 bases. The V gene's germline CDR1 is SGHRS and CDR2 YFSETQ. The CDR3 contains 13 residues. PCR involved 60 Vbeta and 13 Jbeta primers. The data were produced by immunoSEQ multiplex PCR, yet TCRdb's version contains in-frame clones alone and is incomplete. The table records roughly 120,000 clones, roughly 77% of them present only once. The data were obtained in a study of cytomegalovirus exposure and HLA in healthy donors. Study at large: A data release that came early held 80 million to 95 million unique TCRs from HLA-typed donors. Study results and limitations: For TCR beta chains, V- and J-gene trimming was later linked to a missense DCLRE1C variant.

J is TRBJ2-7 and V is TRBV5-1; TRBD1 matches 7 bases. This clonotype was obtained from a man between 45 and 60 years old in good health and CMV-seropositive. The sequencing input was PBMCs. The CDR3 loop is CASSVTGTNEQYF. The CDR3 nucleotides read TGCGCCAGCAGCGTGACAGGGACCAACGAGCAGTACTTC.